This is a list of T cell receptor beta chains from one sample in a study of blood T cell repertoires in COVID-19. TCRdb's table, derived via immunoSEQ multiplex PCR, lists solely in-frame clones and lacks some. The sample records 44,000 or so clones, about 83% being singletons. What was sequenced was peripheral blood. These receptors originate from a man of 80 years or more in a cohort sampled during active COVID-19. The CDR3 runs from the conserved cysteine through the conserved F or W. A D gene is named only where the DNA matches it firmly. The size entry is marked missing in some rows and otherwise reads once, few, many or a size class.

14	.	TRBJ1-2	.	TRBV3-1/TRBV3-2	CASSQGAARGLYTF	TGTGCCAGCAGCCAAGGGGCTGCGCGGGGTCTCTACACCTTC
13	TRBD1	TRBJ1-1	.	TRBV28	CASSYRGNTEAFF	TGTGCCAGCAGTTACAGGGGCAACACTGAAGCTTTCTTT
11	.	TRBJ2-1	.	TRBV4-1	CASSQINEQFF	TGCGCCAGCAGCCAAATAAATGAGCAGTTCTTC
15	TRBD1	TRBJ2-7	.	TRBV7-3	CASSLGTGSSYEQYF	TGTGCCAGCAGCTTAGGGACAGGGTCTTCCTACGAGCAGTACTTC
12	.	TRBJ2-1	.	TRBV18	CASSLDRGEQFF	TGTGCCAGCTCACTAGATAGGGGTGAGCAGTTCTTC
17	TRBD2	TRBJ2-5	.	TRBV7-3	CASSKGLAGALQETQYF	TGTGCCAGCAGCAAGGGACTAGCGGGGGCCTTGCAAGAGACCCAGTACTTC
15	.	TRBJ2-7	.	TRBV18	CASSPVGGVDYEQYF	TGTGCCAGCTCACCAGTCGGGGGAGTAGACTACGAGCAGTACTTC
13	TRBD1	TRBJ2-1	once	TRBV29-1	CSVQPGQGREQFF	TGCAGCGTTCAACCGGGACAGGGTCGGGAGCAGTTCTTC
16	.	TRBJ2-3	.	TRBV5-4	CASSYPSGVRTDTQYF	TGTGCCAGCAGCTACCCATCGGGGGTTCGCACAGATACGCAGTATTTT
13	TRBD1	TRBJ2-7	few	TRBV7-9	CASSLDRTYEQYF	TGTGCCAGCAGCTTGGACAGGACCTACGAGCAGTACTTC
15	TRBD2	TRBJ2-3	.	TRBV9	CASSTRLAGGDTQYF	TGTGCCAGCAGCACCCGACTAGCGGGGGGGGATACGCAGTATTTT
16	.	TRBJ1-6	.	TRBV28	CASSLDGSSYNSPLHF	TGTGCCAGCAGTTTAGATGGGAGCTCCTATAATTCACCCCTCCACTTT
14	TRBD2	TRBJ2-2	few	TRBV19	CASSISGGTGELFF	TGTGCCAGTAGTATATCGGGGGGCACCGGGGAGCTGTTTTTT
14	TRBD1	TRBJ1-3	medium-sized	TRBV19	CASARQGAGNTIYF	TGTGCCAGTGCAAGACAGGGGGCTGGAAACACCATATATTTT
14	TRBD2	TRBJ2-5	.	TRBV5-1	CASSTAGGQETQYF	TGCGCCAGCAGCACGGCGGGGGGCCAAGAGACCCAGTACTTC
13	TRBD1	TRBJ2-5	.	TRBV29-1	CSVMTGGDETQYF	TGCAGCGTTATGACAGGGGGCGATGAGACCCAGTACTTC
18	TRBD2	TRBJ2-3	.	TRBV7-2	CASSLTTSGQTSTDTQYF	TGTGCCAGCAGCTTAACCACTAGCGGACAAACTAGCACAGATACGCAGTATTTT
15	TRBD1	TRBJ1-6	.	TRBV2	CASIKDRGHNSPLHF	TGTGCCAGCATTAAGGACAGGGGCCATAATTCACCCCTCCACTTT
13	.	TRBJ2-6	medium-sized	TRBV19	CASGGSGANVLTF	TGTGCCAGTGGCGGCTCTGGGGCCAACGTCCTGACTTTC
13	.	TRBJ1-5	few	TRBV7-2	CASSEESNQPQHF	TGTGCCAGCAGCGAAGAGAGCAATCAGCCCCAGCATTTT
16	TRBD2	TRBJ2-2	.	TRBV5-6	CASSSLAGPATGELFF	TGTGCCAGCAGCTCACTAGCGGGACCGGCCACCGGGGAGCTGTTTTTT
15	TRBD1	TRBJ2-3	.	TRBV5-1	CASSFDRGLLDTQYF	TGCGCCAGCAGCTTCGACAGGGGCTTGTTAGATACGCAGTATTTT
15	TRBD1	TRBJ2-7	.	TRBV5-1	CASSPGGQVNYEQYF	TGCGCCAGCAGCCCCGGGGGACAGGTGAACTACGAGCAGTACTTC
12	.	TRBJ1-5	.	TRBV30	CAWSDSNQPQHF	TGTGCCTGGTCGGACAGTAATCAGCCCCAGCATTTT
14	TRBD1	TRBJ2-7	once	TRBV27	CASSSRQGLSVQYF	TGTGCCAGCAGTTCCCGACAGGGGTTGTCAGTGCAGTACTTC
17	TRBD1	TRBJ2-6	.	TRBV30	CAWRRDRAETGANVLTF	TGTGCCTGGAGGCGGGACAGGGCAGAAACTGGGGCCAACGTCCTGACTTTC
15	.	TRBJ1-2	.	TRBV7-9	CASSPVAGTNYGYTF	TGTGCCAGCAGCCCCGTGGCGGGAACCAACTATGGCTACACCTTC
11	.	TRBJ2-3	.	TRBV19	CASTSRDTQYF	TGTGCCAGTACCTCGAGAGATACGCAGTATTTT
14	.	TRBJ2-2	.	TRBV3-1/TRBV3-2	CASSSRQPTGELFF	TGTGCCAGCAGCAGTCGACAGCCCACCGGGGAGCTGTTTTTT
15	TRBD1	TRBJ2-1	once	TRBV19	CASSILGTAYNEQFF	TGTGCCAGTAGTATCTTGGGGACAGCCTACAATGAGCAGTTCTTC
14	.	TRBJ2-7	.	TRBV5-1	CASSLGGGTLQQYF	TGCGCCAGCAGCTTGGGCGGCGGAACGCTACAGCAGTACTTC
15	TRBD1	TRBJ2-7	.	TRBV6-5	CASRQYRGGFYEQYF	TGTGCCAGCAGGCAATACAGGGGCGGATTCTACGAGCAGTACTTC
14	TRBD1	TRBJ1-2	once	TRBV15	CATLTGTANYGYTF	TGTGCCACCCTCACCGGGACAGCTAACTATGGCTACACCTTC
14	TRBD1	TRBJ2-1	.	TRBV6-1	CASSPRQGYNEQFF	TGTGCCAGCAGTCCCCGACAGGGGTACAATGAGCAGTTCTTC